The clone carrying this T cell receptor (beta chain) was counted ten times or more. The antigen is not known. With 0 bases clipped from V and 5 bases from J, the junction kept 1 base outside the gene matches. The CDR3 extends over 13 amino acids. Germline lookup yields CDR1 SGHNT and CDR2 YYREEE (reference sequence). This sample stems from a study of metastatic and nonmetastatic thyroid tumors. Background on the study: The study looked at repertoires side by side in blood and in tumor or nodule tissue from malignant and benign thyroid patients.

Overall study results and limits: Patients with malignant thyroid tumors reportedly had significantly higher TCR beta diversity than those with benign nodules, in blood and tumor.

Before thyroid surgery, none of the patients had received any treatment. Authors' processing steps: Built for papillary thyroid cancer, a distant-metastasis classifier drew on CDR3 differences across clinicopathological groups. TCRdb reanalyzed the PCR reads with MiXCR. TCRdb, rather than the study authors, made the V and J calls. Of over 20,000 clones listed, less than 20% were seen once; the top ten hold about a fifth. The sample comprised blood. The receptor was isolated from a female donor with papillary thyroid cancer or a benign thyroid nodule (not recorded which). Some clones in this sample may be carry-over from other donors' samples. V is TRBV5-4 and J is TRBJ2-5; 7 bases agree with TRBD2. This CDR3 is CASSLVGGETQYF. CDR3 nucleotide sequence: TGTGCCAGCAGCTTGGTGGGGGGGGAGACCCAGTACTTC.